Following are 26 T cell receptor beta chains from one sample sequenced in a study of shared clonotypes between healthy human individuals (dated by TCRdb to 2019 to 2021). Library generation was performed with the immunoSEQ multiplex PCR assay. The source is immuneACCESS, and TCRdb retained only in-frame sequences with V and J called. Part of the clones is not carried over; for the studies checked, unresolved V genes explain less than half of this, and the remainder is unexplained. This sample holds 1.5 million to 2.5 million clones; about 94% were observed only once. More than 0.95% of the sample is taken by the ten largest. CD8 naive samples were obtained by positive selection for CCR7 among CD45RO-negative cells, yielding a CD45RA+CCR7+ population from which TemRA cells were excluded. The sequencing input was naive CD8+ T cells sorted from blood. Sample cell subset or site, as interpreted from the label and publication: CD45RA+CCR7+. The source is a man aged 18 to 29 in good health.

The chain uses TRBV6-5 and TRBJ2-1, with TRBD1 as a possible D gene (5 bases). CDR3 size: 13 residues. The ends were cut back, 6 bases at V and 4 bases at J, with 10 bases in the middle. Germline-derived CDR1 and CDR2 are MNHEY and SVGAGI. The CDR3 loop reads CASSLQEYNEQFF. The CDR3, as DNA: TGTGCCAGCAGCCTACAGGAATACAATGAGCAGTTCTTC.

The V and J genes are TRBV30 and TRBJ1-2; D is perhaps TRBD1 (6 bases). The germline gives CDR1 GTSNPN, CDR2 SVGIG (reference sequence). The V end was cut by 3 bases, the J end by 8 bases, with 19 bases between. This CDR3 is built from 14 residues. This CDR3 is CAWSHGAGERGYTF. The CDR3 nucleotides read TGTGCCTGGAGCCATGGGGCAGGGGAGAGGGGCTACACCTTC. Looking up the rest from reference TRBV30 and TRBJ1-2 gives the full variable domain: SQTIHQWPATLVQPVGSPLSLECTVEGTSNPNLYWYRQAAGRGLQLLFYSVGIGQISSEVPQNLSASRPQDRQFILSSKKLLLSDSGFYLCAWSHGAGERGYTFGSGTRLTVV.

For this clone: The sample contains more than one DNA sequence encoding this CDR3. The chain combines TRBV7-9 with TRBJ1-1; tentative D call: TRBD1 (6 bases). The ends were cut back, 5 bases at V and 5 bases at J, with 15 bases in the middle. The CDR3 is 14 amino acids. The germline V gene encodes CDR1 SEHNR and CDR2 FQNEAQ (reference sequence). This CDR3 reads CASSPTGLGTEAFF. The CDR3 nucleotides read TGTGCCAGCAGCCCAACAGGGCTTGGAACTGAAGCTTTCTTT.

The chain uses TRBV13 and TRBJ2-3, with no clear D. Per germline, CDR1 PRHDT and CDR2 FYEKMQ (reference sequence). The CDR3 loop spans 12 amino acids. The germline V and J ends were trimmed by 0 bases and 6 bases, with 4 bases remaining between them. In nucleotides, the CDR3 is TGTGCCAGCAGCTTAGGTTGGGATACGCAGTATTTT. This gives the protein CASSLGWDTQYF.

The J gene is TRBJ2-1, the V gene TRBV6-5; a possible D gene is TRBD2 (5 bases). Trimming pared 0 bases from V and 3 bases from J, leaving 12 bases between. Germline V gene data show CDR1 as MNHEY and CDR2 as SVGAGI. There are 16 residues in the CDR3. The CDR3 region is CASSYSVGMVYNEQFF. DNA of the CDR3: TGTGCCAGCAGTTACTCGGTCGGGATGGTCTACAATGAGCAGTTCTTC.

V usage is TRBV29-1 and J usage is TRBJ1-1; unclear D gene. CDR1 and CDR2 (germline): SQVTM, ANQGSEA. V was shortened by 0 bases and J by 11 bases, with 22 bases between the two germline ends. The CDR3 has 15 residues. CDR3 DNA: TGCAGCGTTGAAGATCCCGCAGGACCCTCGGGAAAGGCTTTCTTT. This translates into CSVEDPAGPSGKAFF.

The V call is TRBV25-1, the J call TRBJ1-1; TRBD1 might be the D (5 bases). This CDR3 comprises 14 residues. Trimming removed 0 bases from V and 4 bases from J, with 9 bases in between. The germline CDR1 and CDR2 sequences are MGHDK and SYGVNS. The CDR3 spells CASSEYGGATEAFF. DNA of the CDR3: TGTGCCAGCAGTGAATATGGTGGGGCCACTGAAGCTTTCTTT.

The rearrangement uses TRBV7-9 and TRBJ2-7; D possibly corresponds to TRBD2 (7 bases). Germline lookup yields CDR1 SEHNR and CDR2 FQNEAQ (reference sequence). V was clipped by 1 base and J by 6 bases, with 13 bases between them. The CDR3 extends over 14 amino acids. CDR3 protein: CASSLVGGRSEQYF. The CDR3 DNA reads as TGTGCCAGCAGCTTAGTCGGGGGGCGGAGCGAGCAGTACTTC.

This rearrangement joins TRBV5-6 to TRBJ2-5, with D uncertain. The CDR3 spans 13 residues. Germline-derived CDR1 and CDR2 are SGHDT and YYEEEE. The ends were cut back, 2 bases at V and 3 bases at J, with 8 bases in the middle. The CDR3 spells CASSFGLEETQYF. CDR3 coding DNA: TGTGCCAGCAGCTTTGGTCTGGAAGAGACCCAGTACTTC.

The V call is TRBV30, the J call TRBJ2-5, with D hard to call. The DNA end lines up better with TRBJ2-7; the J call may be wrong. Germline V gene sequence: CDR1 GTSNPN, CDR2 SVGIG (reference sequence). The CDR3 has 12 residues. Here the CDR3 DNA reads TGTGCCTGGAGTGTCCCAAGCTACGAGCAGTACTTC. Translated, it gives CAWSVPSYEQYF.

The rearrangement uses TRBV13 and TRBJ2-1, with 7 nucleotides matching TRBD2. CDR1 and CDR2 (germline): PRHDT, FYEKMQ (reference sequence). J lost 1 base, V lost 2 bases, and 5 bases had no gene match. The CDR3 has 16 amino acids. The CDR3 region has the DNA TGTGCCAGCAGCTTAAGCGGAGCGGGATCCTACAATGAGCAGTTCTTC. Translating it yields CASSLSGAGSYNEQFF.

The chain employs TRBV4-1 and TRBJ1-5; 7 bases line up with TRBD1. Looked up from germline, CDR1 is MGHRA and CDR2 is YSYEKL. This CDR3 has 16 residues. J was trimmed by 4 bases and V by 4 bases; bases with no gene match: 10. CDR3 sequence reads: CASSPTPGQRNQPQHF. In nucleotides, the CDR3 is TGCGCCAGCAGCCCAACTCCGGGACAGCGTAATCAGCCCCAGCATTTT.

The chain has TRBV30 and TRBJ2-7; 7 positions match TRBD2. CDR1 is GTSNPN, CDR2 SVGIG, per germline (reference sequence). The CDR3 covers 13 residues. V shed 5 bases and J 2 bases; nucleotides not matched to a gene: 6. The CDR3 region is CAWASGGTYEQYF. DNA for the CDR3: TGTGCCTGGGCCTCGGGAGGAACCTACGAGCAGTACTTC.

This chain connects TRBV11-2 to TRBJ1-4; D remains unclear. V lost 1 base and J 1 base, leaving 1 base between the germline ends. There are 13 residues in the CDR3. The germline CDR1 and CDR2 sequences are SGHAT and FQNNGV. CDR3 sequence: CASSLGTNEKLFF. CDR3 sequence (DNA): TGTGCCAGCAGCTTAGGAACTAATGAAAAACTGTTTTTT.

The rearrangement links TRBV13 to TRBJ2-1, with 9 positions matching TRBD2. V lost 1 base and J lost 4; bases outside the gene matches: 5. The CDR3 extends over 16 amino acids. Germline CDR1 reads PRHDT; CDR2 reads FYEKMQ (reference sequence). The CDR3 DNA sequence: TGTGCCAGCAGCTTAGAGTGGCGGGAGGGGTACAATGAGCAGTTCTTC. It codes for CASSLEWREGYNEQFF.

The J gene is TRBJ2-7, the V gene TRBV10-3; TRBD1 is a possible D gene (6 bases). Looked up from germline, CDR1 is ENHRY and CDR2 is SYGVKD. The CDR3 extends over 13 amino acids. V lost 3 bases and J lost 2, with 8 bases in between. The DNA for the CDR3 is TGTGCCATCAGTGATGACAGGCCCTACGAGCAGTACTTC. Amino acid sequence: CAISDDRPYEQYF.

The chain carries TRBV4-1 and TRBJ2-7; weak D call: TRBD1 (5 bases). V was pared by 3 bases and J by 0 bases, with 18 bases between. The CDR3 covers 17 residues. Per the germline V gene, CDR1 is MGHRA and CDR2 is YSYEKL. In DNA form, the CDR3 reads TGCGCCAGCAGCCAGGGCAGGGTGCTTAATTCCTCCTACGAGCAGTACTTC. Encoded protein: CASSQGRVLNSSYEQYF.

The chain carries TRBV11-2 and TRBJ2-1; 9 bases line up with TRBD1. The J segment lost 0 bases and the V segment lost 5 bases, leaving 8 bases of the junction unmatched. The CDR3 consists of 17 residues. Looked up from germline, CDR1 is SGHAT and CDR2 is FQNNGV. As DNA, the CDR3 is TGTGCCAGCAGCCCCTCGACAGGGGGGCTCTCCTACAATGAGCAGTTCTTC. Translated: CASSPSTGGLSYNEQFF.

Note on this clone: Other DNA sequences of this sample code for an identical CDR3. V is TRBV19 and J is TRBJ2-7, with TRBD1 matching 7 bases. There are 14 residues in the CDR3. Trimming removed 3 bases from V and 2 bases from J; junction bases left unmatched: 4. CDR1 is LNHDA, CDR2 SQIVND, per germline (reference sequence). In DNA, the CDR3 is TGTGCCAGTAGTATGGGGCAGGGGGCCTACGAGCAGTACTTC. Residues: CASSMGQGAYEQYF.

The J gene is TRBJ1-1, the V gene TRBV20-1; D gene unclear. V lost 6 bases to trimming and J lost 8 bases, with 13 bases between them. The CDR3 is 11 residues long. The germline CDR1 and CDR2 sequences are DFQATT and SNEGSKA (reference sequence). In nucleotides, the CDR3 is TGCAGTGCGACGGGCGGTCAGGAAGCTTTCTTT. This sequence encodes CSATGGQEAFF.

The genes are TRBV5-1 and TRBJ2-3, with TRBD1 as a possible D gene (5 bases). The CDR3 length is 15 residues. The germline CDR1 and CDR2 sequences are SGHRS and YFSETQ. V shed 3 bases and J shed 5 bases, with 16 bases lying between them. CDR3 sequence reads: CASSYSTSGKDTQYF. In nucleotides, the CDR3 is TGCGCCAGCAGCTATTCGACTTCAGGGAAAGATACGCAGTATTTT.

The chain recombines TRBV9 with TRBJ2-7; D is possibly TRBD2 (6 bases). The CDR3 consists of 15 residues. CDR1 is SGDLS, CDR2 YYNGEE, per germline. V was clipped by 0 bases and J by 2 bases, with 12 bases between them. The CDR3 DNA reads TGTGCCAGCAGCGTAGCCTCGGGGGAGACCTACGAGCAGTACTTC. It specifies CASSVASGETYEQYF.

V is TRBV7-9 and J is TRBJ2-7; D might be TRBD1 or TRBD2, each matching 5 bases. Germline V gene data show CDR1 as SEHNR and CDR2 as FQNEAQ (reference sequence). V was cut by 5 bases and J by 1 base, with 15 bases left in between. This CDR3 spans 15 amino acids. The CDR3 DNA reads as TGTGCCAGCAGCCAATGGGACGGCCCGTCCTACGAGCAGTACTTC. Translation: CASSQWDGPSYEQYF.

The chain combines TRBV5-1 with TRBJ2-5, with D possibly being TRBD2 (7 bases). The germline CDR1 and CDR2 sequences are SGHRS and YFSETQ. The CDR3 sequence is 17 residues long. Trimming cost V 5 bases and J 1 base, with 21 bases left between them. DNA for the CDR3: TGCGCCAGCAGATTGTTCCATCCAGGGGAGGGCCAAGAGACCCAGTACTTC. The encoded protein is CASRLFHPGEGQETQYF.

This clone turned up a few times. The chain uses TRBV2 and TRBJ1-5, with D hard to call. The CDR3 is made up of 15 amino acids. Deletions cut 2 bases from V and 1 base from J, with 9 bases between. Germline assignment: CDR1 SNHLY and CDR2 FYNNEI. This CDR3 is CASSEFGDSNQPQHF. For the CDR3, the DNA is TGTGCCAGCAGTGAATTTGGAGACAGCAATCAGCCCCAGCATTTT.

The CDR3 DNA sequence: TGTGCCAGTAGTCCCCGGACAGGGGAAGGTGGATCCTATAATTCACCCCTCCACTTT. Protein product: CASSPRTGEGGSYNSPLHF. This chain links TRBV19 with TRBJ1-6, with 9 bases lining up with TRBD1. Trimming at V came to 5 bases and at J to 1 base, leaving 12 bases not matched to a gene. Germline CDR1 LNHDA, CDR2 SQIVND (reference sequence). The CDR3 has 19 residues.